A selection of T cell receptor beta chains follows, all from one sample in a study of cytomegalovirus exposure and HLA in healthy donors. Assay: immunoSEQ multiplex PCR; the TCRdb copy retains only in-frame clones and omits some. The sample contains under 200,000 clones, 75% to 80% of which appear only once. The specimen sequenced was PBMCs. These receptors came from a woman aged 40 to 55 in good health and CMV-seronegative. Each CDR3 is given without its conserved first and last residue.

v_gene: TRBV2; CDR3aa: ADKDREANEQF
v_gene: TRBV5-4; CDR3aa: ASSLVVTSAYNEQF
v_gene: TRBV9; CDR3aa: ASSVDNGGLYNEQF
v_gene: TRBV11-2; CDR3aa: ASSWRQGSYEQY
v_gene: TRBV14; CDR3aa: ASSTRVSGGVTGELF
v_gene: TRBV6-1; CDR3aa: ASSGGQGITEAF
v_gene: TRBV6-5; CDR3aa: AKSGEKLF
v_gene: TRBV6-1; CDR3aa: ASSRDPGSYEQY
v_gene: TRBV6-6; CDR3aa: ASRLPGGYQPQH
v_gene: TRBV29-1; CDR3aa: SVQTGNTEAF
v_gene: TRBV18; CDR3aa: ASSPAGNDRGEKLF
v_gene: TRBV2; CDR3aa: ASMRALDWRGYT
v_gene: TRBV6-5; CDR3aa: ASSYRAGNRWAF
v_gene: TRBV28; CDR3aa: ASSFLAPNRDRRYEQY
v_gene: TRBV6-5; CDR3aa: ASSQSDRNYGYT
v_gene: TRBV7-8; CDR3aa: ASRGRGKETQY
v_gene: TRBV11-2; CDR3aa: ASSLIGGDSPLH
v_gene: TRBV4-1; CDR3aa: ASSQVPGAGTEAF
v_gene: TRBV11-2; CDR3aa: ASRARETRGTGELF
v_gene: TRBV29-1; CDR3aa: SVENRWDRVPYEQY
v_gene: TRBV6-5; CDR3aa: ASSYSYSTDTQY
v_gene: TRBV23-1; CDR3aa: ASSQLTCNTEAF
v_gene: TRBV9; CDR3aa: ASSVGTGGPISGNTIY
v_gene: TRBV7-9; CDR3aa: ASSREGQGRSYEQY
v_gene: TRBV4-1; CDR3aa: ASSRGPNTIY
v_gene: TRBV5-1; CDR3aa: ASSLDGSPAERA
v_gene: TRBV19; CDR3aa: ASRRDRGSNQPQH
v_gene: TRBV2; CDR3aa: ASSEDRAKNIQY
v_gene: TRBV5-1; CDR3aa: ASSLAEPYNEQF
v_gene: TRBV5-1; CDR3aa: ASSLRPGQANEKLF
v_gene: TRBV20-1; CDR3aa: SGYLNYGYT
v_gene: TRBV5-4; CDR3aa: ASRRGTSGGAAGELF
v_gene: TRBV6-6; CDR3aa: ASSYSSTIYNEQF
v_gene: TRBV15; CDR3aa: ATSPRVGETQY
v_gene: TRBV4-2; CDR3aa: ASSQGGVWTGNTEAF
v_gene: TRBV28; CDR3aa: ASSLRDNEQF
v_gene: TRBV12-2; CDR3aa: ASRPDSGAYNSPLH
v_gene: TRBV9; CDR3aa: ASSVEQRGTGELF
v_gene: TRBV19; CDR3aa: ASSTLLAGGRF
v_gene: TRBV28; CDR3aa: ASKGATYEQY
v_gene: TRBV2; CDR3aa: ASSEEEGTQETQY
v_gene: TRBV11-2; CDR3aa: ASSLVGRGAYEQY
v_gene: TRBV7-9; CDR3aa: ASSRDRGNQPQH
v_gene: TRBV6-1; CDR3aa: ASASSPPQGGYT
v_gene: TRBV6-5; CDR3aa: ATKGTWGMNTEAF
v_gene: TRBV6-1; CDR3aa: ASSGGQGNTEAF
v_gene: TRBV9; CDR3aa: ASSVLGTGDEQY
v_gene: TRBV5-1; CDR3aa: ASSQLTGQETQY
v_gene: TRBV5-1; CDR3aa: ASSFRTGDLSYEQY
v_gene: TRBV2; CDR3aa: ASSGAGANVLT
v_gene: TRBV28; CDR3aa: ASYSGLNEQF
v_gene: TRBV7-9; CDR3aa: ASSLEHLNTEAF
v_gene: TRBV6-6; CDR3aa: ASSSRDSRGNTEAF
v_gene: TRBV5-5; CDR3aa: ASRKLTGNTEAF
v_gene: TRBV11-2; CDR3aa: ASSQTAYNEKLF
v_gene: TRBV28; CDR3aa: ASRATVNTEAF
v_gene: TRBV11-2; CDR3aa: ASSPYFGPSGGEQF
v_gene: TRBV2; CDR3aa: ASGKRDMNQPQH
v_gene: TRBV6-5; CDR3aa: ASSYSGTGAYNEQF
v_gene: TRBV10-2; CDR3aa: ASSEHPGTGANGELF